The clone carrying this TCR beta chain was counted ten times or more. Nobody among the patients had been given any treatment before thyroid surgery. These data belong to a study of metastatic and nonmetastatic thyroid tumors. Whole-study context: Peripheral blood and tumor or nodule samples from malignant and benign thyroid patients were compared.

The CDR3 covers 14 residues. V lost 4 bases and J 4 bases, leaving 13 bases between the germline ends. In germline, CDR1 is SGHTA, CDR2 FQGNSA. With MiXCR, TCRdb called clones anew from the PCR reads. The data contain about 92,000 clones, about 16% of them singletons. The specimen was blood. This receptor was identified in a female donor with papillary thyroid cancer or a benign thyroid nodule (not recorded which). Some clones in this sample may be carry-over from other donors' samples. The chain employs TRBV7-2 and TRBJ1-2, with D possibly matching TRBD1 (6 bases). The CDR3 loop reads CASSSVTGSYGYTF. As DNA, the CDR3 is TGTGCCAGCAGCTCTGTAACAGGGAGCTATGGCTACACCTTC.